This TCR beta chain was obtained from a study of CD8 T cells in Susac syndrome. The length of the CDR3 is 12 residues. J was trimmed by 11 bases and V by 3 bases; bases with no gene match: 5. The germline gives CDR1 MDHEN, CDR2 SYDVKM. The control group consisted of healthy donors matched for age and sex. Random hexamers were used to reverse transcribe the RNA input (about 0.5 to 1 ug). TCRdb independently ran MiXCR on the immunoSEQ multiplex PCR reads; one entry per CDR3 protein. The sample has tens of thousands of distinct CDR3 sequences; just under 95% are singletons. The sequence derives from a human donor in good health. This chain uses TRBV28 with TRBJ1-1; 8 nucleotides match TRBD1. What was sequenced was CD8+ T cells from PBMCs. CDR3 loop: CASSFGQGWAFF. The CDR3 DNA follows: TGTGCCAGCAGTTTCGGACAGGGATGGGCTTTCTTT.